The 24 T cell receptor beta chains below were found in one sample sequenced in a study of CD4 T cells in relation to SARS-CoV-2 and coronaviruses. Data came from immunoSEQ multiplex PCR; TCRdb stores just in-frame clones and leaves some out. The sample has 35,000 to 45,000 clones; 77% are singletons. These receptors are not linked to any known antigen. Sequencing was performed on memory CD4+ T cells from PBMCs, cultured in vitro. These receptors originate from an adult with COVID-19.

This clone was counted only a few times. This sequence joins TRBV7-3 and TRBJ2-6; no firm D call. In germline, CDR1 is SGHTA, CDR2 FQGTGA. The CDR3 is 17 residues long. The V end was cut by 0 bases, the J end by 0 bases, with 9 bases between. The CDR3 here is CASSLTGRSSGANVLTF. The CDR3 region has the DNA TGTGCCAGCAGCTTAACTGGCAGGAGCTCTGGGGCCAACGTCCTGACTTTC. The full variable domain, completed using reference TRBV7-3 and TRBJ2-6, is GAGVSQTPSNKVTEKGKYVELRCDPISGHTALYWYRQSLGQGPEFLIYFQGTGAADDSGLPNDRFFAVRPEGSVSTLKIQRTERGDSAVYLCASSLTGRSSGANVLTFGAGSRLTVL.

The V call is TRBV27, the J call TRBJ1-6; D is uncertain. The CDR3 is 13 residues long. Per the germline V gene, CDR1 is MNHEY and CDR2 is SMNVEV (reference sequence). Trimming removed 2 bases from V and 7 bases from J, with 6 bases in between. The CDR3, as DNA: TGTGCCAGCAGTTTAAGGGAGAATTCACCCCTCCACTTT. Residues: CASSLRENSPLHF.

The rearrangement joins TRBV7-3 to TRBJ2-3; TRBD2 aligns across 14 bases. Trimming at V came to 4 bases and at J to 3 bases, leaving 3 bases not matched to a gene. The CDR3 is made up of 16 amino acids. Germline CDR1 is SGHTA and CDR2 is FQGTGA. The CDR3 nucleotides are TGTGCCAGCAGCTCGGGGACTAGCGGGGGAACAGATACGCAGTATTTT. Its translation is CASSSGTSGGTDTQYF.

The chain joins TRBV20-1 to TRBJ1-3; D is undetermined. The CDR3 is 13 amino acids. The germline V gene has CDR1 DFQATT and CDR2 SNEGSKA (reference sequence). Trimming cost V 3 bases and J 0 bases, with 6 bases left between them. The CDR3 bases are TGCAGTGCTAGTGCCTTCTCTGGAAACACCATATATTTT. Translating it yields CSASAFSGNTIYF.

The chain carries TRBV11-2 and TRBJ2-5; D is unclear. The CDR3 runs 15 residues. Per germline, CDR1 SGHAT and CDR2 FQNNGV. With 4 bases removed from V and 4 bases from J, the gap between germline ends came to 16 bases. In nucleotides, the CDR3 is TGTGCCAGCAGCTCACTTTTGTCGGGTCGAGAGACCCAGTACTTC. Translation: CASSSLLSGRETQYF.

CDR3 DNA sequence: TGTGCCACCCACGGACAGGGCAATGTGGGCACTGAAGCTTTCTTT. This sequence encodes CATHGQGNVGTEAFF. The chain couples TRBV10-3 to TRBJ1-1, with 8 bases matching TRBD1. This CDR3 spans 15 amino acids. The V gene's germline CDR1 is ENHRY and CDR2 SYGVKD. J gave up 4 bases and V 10 bases, and 14 bases lay outside the gene matches.

Here the CDR3 reads CASSHTREKLFF. CDR3 DNA sequence: TGTGCCAGCAGCCACACCCGTGAAAAACTGTTTTTT. The chain links TRBV14 to TRBJ1-4; D remains unclear. Trimming left V 3 bases short and J 7 bases short, with 6 bases between. The CDR3 consists of 12 residues. CDR1 is SGHDN, CDR2 FVKESK, per germline.

Here the CDR3 DNA reads TGTGCCTGGAGTCGGGAGGGTGGGCACGAGCAGTACTTC. Amino acids: CAWSREGGHEQYF. The rearrangement links TRBV30 to TRBJ2-7; 8 bases match TRBD2. The V gene end was trimmed by 2 bases and the J gene end by 5 bases; junction bases not matched to a gene: 5. The CDR3 loop spans 13 amino acids. Germline lookup yields CDR1 GTSNPN and CDR2 SVGIG (reference sequence).

The V call is TRBV18, the J call TRBJ2-7; D call uncertain. With 3 bases removed from V and 5 bases from J, the gap between germline ends came to 8 bases. The CDR3 runs to 12 residues. Germline CDR1 and CDR2: KGHSH and LQKENI. The CDR3, as DNA: TGTGCCAGCTCACCCGGCACGGACGAGCAGTACTTC. Translation: CASSPGTDEQYF.

V gene TRBV24-1 combines with J gene TRBJ2-1, with 7 bases lining up with TRBD2. With 4 bases clipped from V and 4 bases from J, the junction kept 12 bases outside the gene matches. This CDR3 is built from 17 residues. The germline V gene encodes CDR1 KGHDR and CDR2 SFDVKD. In nucleotides, the CDR3 is TGTGCCACCAGTGAGGCGGGACTACAAGACCCATACAATGAGCAGTTCTTC. This gives the protein CATSEAGLQDPYNEQFF.

There are a few counts of this clone. This chain joins TRBV12-3 or TRBV12-4 and TRBJ2-5; no clear D. The CDR3 length is 12 residues. V shed 2 bases and J shed 1 base, with 2 bases lying between them. The CDR3 sequence: CASSLRQETQYF. The CDR3 DNA follows: TGTGCCAGCAGTTTACGCCAAGAGACCCAGTACTTC.

The J gene is TRBJ2-3, the V gene TRBV5-5, with a possible D match to TRBD2 (6 bases). The V gene lost 0 bases and the J gene lost 6 bases, with 14 bases spanning the gap. Germline V gene data show CDR1 as SGHKS and CDR2 as YYEKEE (reference sequence). The CDR3 totals 15 residues. In DNA form, the CDR3 reads TGTGCCAGCAGCTTGGTGGCGGGGTACAGCGATACGCAGTATTTT. Translated: CASSLVAGYSDTQYF.

This clone was observed a few times. V and J are TRBV3-1 (or the pseudogene TRBV3-2) and TRBJ1-5, with no clear D. The CDR3 consists of 13 residues. V lost 4 bases, J lost 6 bases, and 10 bases lay in between. Germline V gene sequence: CDR1 LGHDT, CDR2 YNNKEL (reference sequence). CDR3 protein: CASSPQSGQPQHF. In nucleotides, the CDR3 is TGTGCCAGCAGCCCACAGAGCGGTCAGCCCCAGCATTTT.

This clone was seen a few times. V gene TRBV6-5 combines with J gene TRBJ1-1; weak D call: TRBD1 (5 bases). CDR1 is MNHEY, CDR2 SVGAGI, per germline. The CDR3 spans 13 residues. V was clipped by 3 bases and J by 7 bases, with 12 bases between them. CDR3 DNA: TGTGCCAGCAGTTATTATGGGGGGAGTGAAGCTTTCTTT. Translating it yields CASSYYGGSEAFF.

The chain employs TRBV9 and TRBJ1-5; TRBD1 matches at 7 bases. Germline V CDR1 and CDR2: SGDLS, YYNGEE. The CDR3 length is 14 residues. Germline trimming cut 5 bases from V and 4 bases from J; bases unmatched to any gene: 6. The CDR3 region has the DNA TGTGCCAGCAGTGAGACAGGGCAAAATCAGCCCCAGCATTTT. It specifies CASSETGQNQPQHF. Looking up the rest from reference TRBV9 and TRBJ1-5 gives the full variable domain: DSGVTQTPKHLITATGQRVTLRCSPRSGDLSVYWYQQSLDQGLQFLIQYYNGEERAKGNILERFSAQQFPDLHSELNLSSLELGDSALYFCASSETGQNQPQHFGDGTRLSIL.

The V and J genes are TRBV19 and TRBJ1-1; the D gene is possibly TRBD1 (5 bases). In germline, CDR1 is LNHDA, CDR2 SQIVND (reference sequence). The CDR3 runs 13 residues. Trimming shortened V by 6 bases and J by 3 bases, and 11 bases separated the two germline ends. The CDR3 loop is CASSALGHTEAFF. The CDR3 coding sequence is TGTGCCAGTAGCGCTTTGGGGCACACTGAAGCTTTCTTT.

V usage is TRBV7-9 and J usage is TRBJ2-5; 11 bases map to TRBD2. V gave up 5 bases and J gave up 4 bases; unmatched junction bases: 6. The CDR3 sequence is 15 residues long. CDR1 SEHNR and CDR2 FQNEAQ come from the germline V gene (reference sequence). CDR3 DNA sequence: TGTGCCAGCAGCATCCCTAGCGGGAGGAGAGAGACCCAGTACTTC. Translated: CASSIPSGRRETQYF. Full variable domain (outside the CDR3, taken from reference TRBV7-9 and TRBJ2-5): DTGVSQNPRHKITKRGQNVTFRCDPISEHNRLYWYRQTLGQGPEFLTYFQNEAQLEKSRLLSDRFSAERPKGSFSTLEIQRTEQGDSAMYLCASSIPSGRRETQYFGPGTRLLVL.

The rearrangement uses TRBV28 and TRBJ1-1; no clear D. CDR1 MDHEN and CDR2 SYDVKM come from the germline V gene. This CDR3 spans 13 amino acids. Trimming removed 6 bases at V and 6 bases at J, with 14 bases between. This CDR3 is CASRLQEWAEAFF. CDR3 bases: TGTGCCAGCAGGTTGCAGGAGTGGGCTGAAGCTTTCTTT.

This clone was counted between two and nine times. This chain joins TRBV3-1 (or the pseudogene TRBV3-2) and TRBJ2-5; no reliable D call. The length of the CDR3 is 12 residues. Trimming shortened V by 8 bases and J by 3 bases, and 10 bases separated the two germline ends. Germline loops: CDR1 LGHDT, CDR2 YNNKEL (reference sequence). The CDR3 spells CASGLGKETQYF. The CDR3, as DNA: TGTGCCAGCGGGCTTGGGAAAGAGACCCAGTACTTC.

Comment on this clone: The junction does not match germline at one end; this may be a read error. The J gene is TRBJ2-7, the V gene TRBV5-6; 7 bases fit TRBD2. Germline V CDR1 and CDR2: SGHDT, YYEEEE. The CDR3 has 15 residues. CDR3 sequence reads: CASSPQGGFSSEQYF. The CDR3 nucleotides read TGTGCCAGCAGTCCCCAGGGAGGGTTCTCCTCCGAGCAGTACTTC.

The chain recombines TRBV23-1 with TRBJ1-5, with D possibly matching TRBD1 (6 bases). TRBV23-1 counts as an open reading frame of uncertain function. Trimming left V 3 bases short and J 0 bases short, with 15 bases between. The CDR3 has 17 residues. This CDR3 is CASSQDSETYSNQPQHF. The CDR3 DNA follows: TGCGCCAGCAGTCAGGACAGCGAGACCTATAGCAATCAGCCCCAGCATTTT.

The V call is TRBV2, the J call TRBJ1-4; D remains ambiguous. This CDR3 has 13 residues. Trimming left V 5 bases short and J 4 bases short, with 8 bases between. The germline V gene has CDR1 SNHLY and CDR2 FYNNEI. CDR3 region: CASSLRLNEKLFF. The CDR3 nucleotides read TGTGCCAGCAGTCTCCGGCTTAATGAAAAACTGTTTTTT.

V gene TRBV7-4 combines with J gene TRBJ2-7; TRBD2 aligns across 12 bases. V trimming: 2 bases; J trimming: 0 bases; junction bases outside the gene matches: 8. CDR1 is SGHVT and CDR2 is SQSDAQ in the germline V gene. There are 18 residues in the CDR3. The CDR3: CASSLSGLAGPRSYEQYF. The CDR3 DNA reads as TGTGCCAGCAGCTTATCAGGACTAGCGGGACCTCGCTCCTACGAGCAGTACTTC.

The V and J genes are TRBV9 and TRBJ2-7; D might be TRBD1 (6 bases). V lost 0 bases to trimming and J lost 3 bases, with 13 bases between them. CDR1 and CDR2 from the germline V gene are SGDLS and YYNGEE. The CDR3 extends over 15 amino acids. CDR3 nucleotides: TGTGCCAGCAGCGTAGATGGGGGCGCTTTCTACGAGCAGTACTTC. This encodes CASSVDGGAFYEQYF.